The T cell receptor beta chain described here comes from a study of CXCR3-negative and CXCR3-positive naive CD8 T cells (dated by TCRdb to between 2018 and 2021). Looking at the study overall: In total, 130 million to 150 million TRB reads were obtained, or roughly 1.5 +/- 0.3 million reads per library. Data from about ten donors, pooled across two independent experiments, went into the diversity and physicochemical repertoire analyses. TRBV-TRBJ cluster analysis included naive subsets from roughly 5 donors and memory cells from 3 donors. The research as a whole found: Because surface CD5, which is linked to self-reactivity in mice, was comparable between the naive subsets, TCR interaction strength was also inferred from TRB CDR3 physicochemical properties. TRBV-TRBJ usage was similar between naive CXCR3-negative and CXCR3-positive cells from the same donor, while memory cells showed distinct patterns. Because CXCR3 expression was partially decreased after cryopreservation, freshly isolated PBMCs were used for most assays. Compared with CXCR3-negative naive cells, CXCR3-positive naive cells had TRB CDR3s with higher hydrophobicity (lower Kidera factor 4), lower energy, and higher strength and volume indices. Repertoire diversity was comparably high in both naive subsets but much lower in memory CD8+ T cells.

TCRdb records NextSeq 550 as the sequencer. The Human TCR Profiling Kit (MiLaboratory) was used to prepare UMI-labeled 5' RACE TRB cDNA libraries. The full amount of extracted RNA was used for cDNA synthesis, and the full amount of resulting cDNA was used for PCR amplification. Libraries were prepared in parallel with an identical number of PCR cycles. Turning to the authors' computational methods: With a requirement of at least two reads per UMI, MIGEC and MiXCR extracted about 52,000 +/- 9,100 unique UMI-labeled TRB cDNA molecules per library. On average, approximately 40,000 +/- 10,000 functional in-frame TRB CDR3 nucleotide clonotypes lacking stop codons were found per library. After downsampling to 5000 UMI-labeled TRB molecules per sample, diversity metrics such as normalized Shannon-Wiener and Chao1 were calculated in VDJtools. VDJtools computed clonotype-size-weighted physicochemical properties of the central five CDR3 residues: interaction energy, strength, volume and Kidera factor 4. TCRdb reprocessed the sequencing reads and holds a single record per CDR3 protein sequence, with no DNA. TCRdb's processing, not the authors', yielded these V and J calls. The table of this sample itemizes around 150,000 distinct CDR3 sequences. The ten top clones hold 0.41% of the sample.

Each CD8+ T cell subset was flow-sorted in triplicate, with under 350,000 cells per subset placed directly into RLT lysis buffer. Naive CD8+ T cells were defined stringently as CD45RO-CCR7+CD27+CD95- to exclude memory contaminants. Peripheral blood mononuclear cells were isolated from buffy coats using standard density gradient centrifugation. A FACSAria III was used to flow-sort naive CD8+ T cells into CXCR3-negative and CXCR3-positive populations. Total RNA was extracted from sorted cells using an RNeasy Mini Kit. The CDR3, from cysteine to phenylalanine, totals 12 residues. DNA for this receptor is not on file. CDR1 ENHRY and CDR2 SYGVKD are derived from the germline V gene. About this clonotype itself: Its antigen is unknown.

In this chain, TRBV10-3 is recombined with TRBJ1-6. Sequencing input: naive CXCR3+ CD8+ T cells from blood. The cell subset or site label corresponds to: CD45RO-CCR7+CD27+CD95- naive CD8+ T cells expressing CXCR3 (TNR3+). This receptor was obtained from a human donor in good health. Some clones in this sample may be carry-over from other donors' samples. CDR3 sequence: CAISEHNSPLHF.